What follows describes a single T cell receptor (beta chain). A much larger clone differs from this one at a single base, so this may be a read error. The germline V gene has CDR1 SGHTA and CDR2 FQGNSA. The CDR3 is 14 amino acids. RNA transcripts were the template, and TCR beta CDR3 regions were amplified from them. RT-PCR with HTBI primers came first, then second-round multiplex PCR. One entry per CDR3 protein, called by TCRdb with MiXCR from the multiplex PCR reads. The sample lists around 1.1 million distinct CDR3 sequences, about 35% occurring once. These data are taken from a study of Graves' ophthalmopathy and Graves' hyperthyroidism.

This clonotype originated in an adult man with Graves' hyperthyroidism. V and J are TRBV7-2 and TRBJ1-2, with D uncertain. Sequenced material: peripheral blood or thyroid tissue (not recorded which). CDR3 sequence reads: CASSLGRSNYGHTF. CDR3 nucleotides: TGTGCCAGCAGCTTAGGAAGATCTAACTATGGCCACACCTTC.